One and the same sample provided the 23 T cell receptor beta chains below, sequenced in a study of Graves' ophthalmopathy and Graves' hyperthyroidism. The TCR beta CDR3 regions underwent amplification from RNA transcripts. HTBI primers were used in a first-round RT-PCR, which preceded a second-round multiplex PCR. TCRdb reprocessed the multiplex PCR reads with MiXCR, giving one entry per CDR3 protein. The table records about 240,000 distinct CDR3 sequences, roughly 50% of them present only once. The specimen sequenced was peripheral blood. Source of these receptors: an adult man with Graves' ophthalmopathy.

The V and J genes are TRBV6-1 and TRBJ1-5; 7 positions match TRBD1. There are 11 residues in the CDR3. V trimming: 10 bases; J trimming: 6 bases; junction bases outside the gene matches: 3. CDR1 MNHNS and CDR2 SASEGT come from the germline V gene. CDR3 residues: CANRGCQPQHF. The CDR3, as DNA: TGTGCCAACAGGGGTTGTCAGCCCCAGCATTTT.

The chain links TRBV9 to TRBJ2-7; D may be TRBD1 or TRBD2 (5 bases each). This CDR3 region has 15 residues. The germline V gene encodes CDR1 SGDLS and CDR2 YYNGEE. V gave up 2 bases and J gave up 0 bases, with 12 bases separating them. The chain's CDR3 is CASSVAAGTSYEQYF. The CDR3 coding sequence is TGTGCCAGCAGCGTGGCAGCCGGGACCTCCTACGAGCAGTACTTC. The complete variable domain, with remaining parts taken from reference TRBV9 and TRBJ2-7, reads DSGVTQTPKHLITATGQRVTLRCSPRSGDLSVYWYQQSLDQGLQFLIQYYNGEERAKGNILERFSAQQFPDLHSELNLSSLELGDSALYFCASSVAAGTSYEQYFGPGTRLTVT.

V gene TRBV7-9 combines with J gene TRBJ1-2; a weak D match, TRBD1 (5 bases). V dropped 7 bases and J dropped 4 bases, with 16 bases sitting between them. CDR3 size: 14 residues. From germline, CDR1 is SEHNR and CDR2 FQNEAQ (reference sequence). The CDR3 region is CASTLSGTVYGYTF. The CDR3 DNA reads as TGTGCCAGCACCCTTTCCGGGACGGTCTATGGCTACACCTTC.

Ten or more counts support this clonotype. The chain joins TRBV24-1 to TRBJ2-7; the D call may be TRBD1 or TRBD2 (5 bases each). V gave up 9 bases and J gave up 0 bases, with 11 bases separating them. This CDR3 spans 13 amino acids. Germline V lookup: CDR1 KGHDR, CDR2 SFDVKD. The DNA of the CDR3 is TGTGCCACCCAGAGGGGAGCCTCCTACGAGCAGTACTTC. It yields the protein CATQRGASYEQYF.

Here the CDR3 reads CASSYGGQHYGYTF. The CDR3 nucleotides are TGTGCCAGCAGTTATGGGGGACAGCACTATGGCTACACCTTC. This chain uses TRBV6-6 with TRBJ1-2; 7 nucleotides align to TRBD1. Looked up from germline, CDR1 is MNHNY and CDR2 is SVGAGI (reference sequence). The CDR3 is 14 residues long. Trimming took 3 bases from V and 3 from J; bases not matched to a gene: 4.

The table lists this clonotype with a count of one. The chain is built from TRBV5-1 and TRBJ2-5, with 7 bases lining up with TRBD2. The V segment lost 2 bases and the J segment 7 bases; nucleotides outside the gene matches: 8. In germline, CDR1 is SGHRS, CDR2 YFSETQ. The CDR3 contains 14 residues. The CDR3 coding sequence is TGCGCCAGCAGCTTCGCTAGCGGACGAGGGACCCAGTACTTC. As protein: CASSFASGRGTQYF.

The chain couples TRBV2 to TRBJ1-5; 8 bases match TRBD1. This CDR3 spans 14 amino acids. Germline V CDR1 and CDR2: SNHLY, FYNNEI. V dropped 7 bases and J dropped 6; count of bases not matched to a gene: 8. The CDR3 spells CASKLQGASQPQHF. CDR3 nucleotide sequence: TGTGCCAGCAAACTCCAGGGGGCGAGTCAGCCCCAGCATTTT.

This chain uses TRBV7-2 with TRBJ1-2; no definite D call. This CDR3 has 16 residues. The germline V gene encodes CDR1 SGHTA and CDR2 FQGNSA. V gave up 4 bases and J gave up 0 bases, with 15 bases separating them. CDR3 region: CASSSQGAGSNYGYTF. The CDR3 nucleotides are TGTGCCAGCAGCTCCCAAGGCGCAGGATCTAACTATGGCTACACCTTC. Full variable domain (rest looked up from reference TRBV7-2 and TRBJ1-2): GAGVSQSPSNKVTEKGKDVELRCDPISGHTALYWYRQSLGQGLEFLIYFQGNSAPDKSGLPSDRFSAERTGGSVSTLTIQRTQQEDSAVYLCASSSQGAGSNYGYTFGSGTRLTVV.

This clonotype has just a few counts. The rearrangement links TRBV2 to TRBJ1-1, with D unclear. The CDR3 length is 12 residues. V lost 6 bases and J 4 bases, leaving 9 bases between the germline ends. Germline CDR1 is SNHLY and CDR2 is FYNNEI. The CDR3 loop reads CASSGGITEAFF. The CDR3 bases are TGTGCCAGCAGCGGTGGGATCACTGAAGCTTTCTTT.

This clonotype has at least ten counts. This rearrangement joins TRBV24-1 to TRBJ2-7; the D gene is possibly TRBD1 (6 bases). The V gene lost 4 bases and the J gene lost 6 bases, with 15 bases spanning the gap. Germline assignment: CDR1 KGHDR and CDR2 SFDVKD. The CDR3 totals 14 residues. CDR3 residues: CATSDPDRSGEQYF. As DNA, the CDR3 is TGTGCCACCAGTGACCCGGACAGAAGCGGCGAGCAGTACTTC.

The chain joins TRBV9 to TRBJ2-5; D unclear. Trimming took 2 bases from V and 1 from J, leaving 3 bases between them. CDR3 length: 12 amino acids. CDR1 and CDR2 from the germline V gene are SGDLS and YYNGEE. The chain's CDR3 is CASSVSQETQYF. The CDR3 DNA follows: TGTGCCAGCAGCGTCAGCCAAGAGACCCAGTACTTC.

The rearrangement uses TRBV19 and TRBJ1-5; D remains ambiguous. V shed 3 bases and J shed 3 bases, with 15 bases lying between them. The V gene's germline CDR1 is LNHDA and CDR2 SQIVND (reference sequence). The CDR3 loop spans 16 amino acids. CDR3 in DNA: TGTGCCAGTAGTATCTTGGGTTTTTCCAACAATCAGCCCCAGCATTTT. Its protein is CASSILGFSNNQPQHF.

The chain recombines TRBV7-9 with TRBJ2-7; D might be TRBD1 (6 bases). Germline values: CDR1 SEHNR, CDR2 FQNEAQ (reference sequence). The CDR3 contains 13 residues. The V end was cut by 5 bases, the J end by 4 bases, with 12 bases between. CDR3 sequence reads: CASSEQGLYEQYF. DNA of the CDR3: TGTGCCAGCAGCGAACAGGGCTTGTACGAGCAGTACTTC.

The V gene is TRBV18, the J gene TRBJ1-3; D perhaps matches TRBD1 (5 bases). Trimming removed 2 bases from V and 2 bases from J, with 19 bases in between. Germline CDR1 reads KGHSH; CDR2 reads LQKENI. The CDR3 covers 18 residues. DNA of the CDR3: TGTGCCAGCTCACCAAAGGGACGCTCCCAGGCGGCTGGAAACACCATATATTTT. Translated: CASSPKGRSQAAGNTIYF.

This clonotype has at least ten counts. V usage is TRBV10-2 and J usage is TRBJ1-1; D possibly corresponds to TRBD1 (6 bases). V gave up 6 bases and J gave up 0 bases, with 11 bases separating them. The CDR3 loop spans 14 amino acids. CDR1 WSHSY and CDR2 SAAADI come from the germline V gene. Written as DNA, the CDR3 is TGCGCCAGCAGACACAGGGCGATGAACACTGAAGCTTTCTTT. Protein: CASRHRAMNTEAFF.

The chain links TRBV2 to TRBJ1-5, with D unclear. CDR1 is SNHLY and CDR2 is FYNNEI in the germline V gene. The CDR3 is 15 amino acids. V lost 5 bases and J lost 3, with 14 bases in between. The CDR3 protein is CASSFVVLDNQPQHF. For the CDR3, the DNA is TGTGCCAGCAGTTTTGTCGTGCTCGACAATCAGCCCCAGCATTTT. The complete variable domain, with remaining parts taken from reference TRBV2 and TRBJ1-5, reads EPEVTQTPSHQVTQMGQEVILRCVPISNHLYFYWYRQILGQKVEFLVSFYNNEISEKSEIFDDQFSVERPDGSNFTLKIRSTKLEDSAMYFCASSFVVLDNQPQHFGDGTRLSIL.

This chain joins TRBV19 and TRBJ1-5; maybe TRBD1 (5 bases). The CDR3 has 13 amino acids. Trimming removed 3 bases at V and 7 bases at J, with 10 bases between. CDR1 and CDR2 from the germline V gene are LNHDA and SQIVND (reference sequence). The CDR3 nucleotides are TGTGCCAGTAGTATGCAGGGAGGACAGCCCCAGCATTTT. It yields the protein CASSMQGGQPQHF.

This clonotype was found many times. The rearrangement joins TRBV10-2 to TRBJ2-2, with D uncertain. From germline, CDR1 is WSHSY and CDR2 SAAADI. V dropped 4 bases and J dropped 5 bases, with 8 bases sitting between them. The CDR3 is 13 residues long. For the CDR3, the DNA is TGCGCCAGCAGTGGCGGTGGTACCGGGGAGCTGTTTTTT. This gives the protein CASSGGGTGELFF.

This clonotype has just a few counts. V usage is TRBV5-5 and J usage is TRBJ2-2; 8 positions agree with TRBD2. The J call may be faulty, since TRBJ2-3 better matches the DNA end. The length of the CDR3 is 15 residues. The germline gives CDR1 SGHKS, CDR2 YYEKEE (reference sequence). CDR3 sequence: CASSLVSSGTDTQYF. CDR3 DNA sequence: TGTGCCAGCAGCTTAGTGTCTAGCGGGACAGATACGCAGTATTTT.

This clonotype came up once. The chain couples TRBV12-3 or TRBV12-4 to TRBJ2-7; D gene uncertain. This CDR3 is 13 amino acids long. With 6 bases removed from V and 0 bases from J, the gap between germline ends came to 9 bases. The CDR3 DNA follows: TGTGCCAGCAGGCAGCTAAGCTCCTACGAGCAGTACTTC. It codes for CASRQLSSYEQYF.

The rearrangement joins TRBV2 to TRBJ1-5; 10 bases map to TRBD1. This CDR3 region has 15 residues. Unmatched junction bases numbered 7, after V lost 7 bases and J lost 4 bases. Germline CDR1 SNHLY, CDR2 FYNNEI. CDR3 sequence (DNA): TGTGCCAGCACGCCGACAGGGGGCGCAAATCAGCCCCAGCATTTT. This codes for CASTPTGGANQPQHF.

This clonotype was counted ten times or more. The chain couples TRBV19 to TRBJ2-2; D gene ambiguous. Germline CDR1 reads LNHDA; CDR2 reads SQIVND (reference sequence). The V and J ends lost 9 bases and 1 base respectively, with 3 bases between them. This CDR3 spans 11 amino acids. CDR3 protein: CASRNTGELFF. CDR3 nucleotide sequence: TGTGCCAGCAGGAACACCGGGGAGCTGTTTTTT.

This clonotype was counted a few times. The rearrangement joins TRBV5-1 to TRBJ1-4; 9 bases match TRBD1. This CDR3 spans 15 amino acids. CDR1 and CDR2 (germline): SGHRS, YFSETQ. The V gene end was trimmed by 4 bases and the J gene end by 5 bases; junction bases not matched to a gene: 6. The chain's CDR3 is CASSRSGQGNEKLFF. DNA for the CDR3: TGCGCCAGCAGCCGTTCAGGACAGGGGAATGAAAAACTGTTTTTT. The full variable domain, in which reference TRBV5-1 and TRBJ1-4 provide the parts outside the CDR3, is KAGVTQTPRYLIKTRGQQVTLSCSPISGHRSVSWYQQTPGQGLQFLFEYFSETQRNKGNFPGRFSGRQFSNSRSEMNVSTLELGDSALYLCASSRSGQGNEKLFFGSGTQLSVL.